The present T cell receptor (beta chain) was sequenced within a study of neoadjuvant anti-PD-1 for oral cavity cancer. Looking at the study overall: Nivolumab at 3 mg/kg was mostly given biweekly, three to four doses, pre-surgery. Patients without progression got a fourth dose around day 43. Study-wide points: Greater tumor shrinkage accompanied bigger post-treatment sizes of preexisting clones.

Libraries were prepared by immunoSEQ multiplex PCR; TCRdb keeps only in-frame clonotypes and omits some of them. The table records approximately 16,000 clones, roughly 40% of them present only once. Time point of the sample: after neoadjuvant nivolumab, at surgical resection. On this clone itself: Its target is not known.

The sample in question was tumor tissue, obtained after nivolumab (anti-PD-1) treatment. The receptor comes from a person between 40 and 85 years old with oral cavity squamous cell carcinoma.

The CDR3 DNA sequence: TGTGCCAGCAGCTTAGGGCAGGGGCGCACAGATACGCAGTATTTT. This gives the protein CASSLGQGRTDTQYF. V usage is TRBV7-9 and J usage is TRBJ2-3, with a tentative D call TRBD1 (6 bases). The ends were cut back, 1 base at V and 1 base at J, with 9 bases in the middle. CDR3 length equals 15 residues. Germline CDR1 SEHNR, CDR2 FQNEAQ (reference sequence).